Described below is a single T cell receptor beta chain sequence and its context. The CDR3 is 14 residues long. Germline CDR1 LNHDA, CDR2 SQIVND (reference sequence). The germline V and J ends were trimmed by 5 bases and 8 bases, with 15 bases remaining between them. The data were obtained in a study of blood T cell repertoires in COVID-19. Study overall: T cells, B-cell-depleted T cells, or PBMCs supplied cDNA or gDNA.

Clones were sequenced by immunoSEQ multiplex PCR, and TCRdb holds only the in-frame ones, with some missing. The sample contains approximately 18,000 clones, about nine tenths of which appear only once. Sequencing was performed on peripheral blood. The receptor comes from a human donor with active COVID-19. The donor label of this sample is uncertain. This rearrangement joins TRBV19 to TRBJ1-4; the D is unclear. The CDR3 protein is CASSEPVTREKLFF. The CDR3 DNA sequence: TGTGCCAGTAGTGAGCCTGTAACTCGGGAAAAACTGTTTTTT.